This T cell receptor beta chain came from a study of persistence of HIV-infected CD4 T cells. The immunoSEQ assay was version 4, run in survey mode. Some clones are missing from TCRdb's copy, which holds only in-frame ones; the method was immunoSEQ multiplex PCR. The data contain roughly 41,000 clones, approximately 86% of them singletons. Germline V gene lookup returns CDR1 KGHDR and CDR2 SFDVKD. The CDR3 spans 12 residues. Losses at the gene ends were 9 bases for V and 5 bases for J; bases not matched to a gene: 2. A note on this clone: Its antigen is unknown.

This nonspecific control used anti-CD3/anti-CD28 bead stimulation of CD4+ T cells. Sorting of responding CD4+ T cells relied on upregulated CD40 ligand together with CD69. This clonotype originated in an adult man with HIV who was CMV-seropositive. The material sequenced was CD4+ T cells sorted from PBMCs after approximately 19-hour stimulation, taken from a patient who received antiretroviral therapy. The V call is TRBV24-1, the J call TRBJ2-2, with 7 bases identical to TRBD2. The CDR3 is CATGGETGELFF. The DNA of the CDR3 is TGTGCCACCGGGGGGGAAACCGGGGAGCTGTTTTTT.